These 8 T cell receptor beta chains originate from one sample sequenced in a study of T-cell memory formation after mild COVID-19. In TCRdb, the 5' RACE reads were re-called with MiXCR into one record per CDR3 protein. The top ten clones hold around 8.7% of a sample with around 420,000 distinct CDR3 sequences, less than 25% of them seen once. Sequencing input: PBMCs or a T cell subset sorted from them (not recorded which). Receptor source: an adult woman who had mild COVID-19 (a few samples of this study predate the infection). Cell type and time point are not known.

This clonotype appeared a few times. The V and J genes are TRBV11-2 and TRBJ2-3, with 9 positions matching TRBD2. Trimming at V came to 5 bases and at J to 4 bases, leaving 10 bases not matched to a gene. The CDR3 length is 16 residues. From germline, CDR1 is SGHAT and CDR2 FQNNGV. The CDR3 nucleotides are TGTGCCAGCAGCCTAGGGACTAGCAGACTCCCAGATACGCAGTATTTT. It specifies CASSLGTSRLPDTQYF.

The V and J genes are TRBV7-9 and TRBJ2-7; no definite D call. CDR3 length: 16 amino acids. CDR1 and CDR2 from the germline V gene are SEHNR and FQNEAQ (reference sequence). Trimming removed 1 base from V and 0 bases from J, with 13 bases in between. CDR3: CASSLGVLYYSYEQYF. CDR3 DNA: TGTGCCAGCAGCTTAGGGGTTCTCTACTACTCCTACGAGCAGTACTTC.

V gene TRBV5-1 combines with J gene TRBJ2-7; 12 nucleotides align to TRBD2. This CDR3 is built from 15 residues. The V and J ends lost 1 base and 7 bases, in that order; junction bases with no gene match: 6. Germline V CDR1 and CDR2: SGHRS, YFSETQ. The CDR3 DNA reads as TGCGCCAGCAGCTTGACTAGCGGGAGGACGGGAGAGCAGTACTTC. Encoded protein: CASSLTSGRTGEQYF. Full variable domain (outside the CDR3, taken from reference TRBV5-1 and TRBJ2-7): KAGVTQTPRYLIKTRGQQVTLSCSPISGHRSVSWYQQTPGQGLQFLFEYFSETQRNKGNFPGRFSGRQFSNSRSEMNVSTLELGDSALYLCASSLTSGRTGEQYFGPGTRLTVT.

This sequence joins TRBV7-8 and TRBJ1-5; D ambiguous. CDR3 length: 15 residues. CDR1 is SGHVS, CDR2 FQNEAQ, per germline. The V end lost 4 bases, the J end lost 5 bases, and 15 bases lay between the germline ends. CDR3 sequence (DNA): TGTGCCAGCAGCTCAGACACGGGGTACTATCAGCCCCAGCATTTT. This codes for CASSSDTGYYQPQHF.

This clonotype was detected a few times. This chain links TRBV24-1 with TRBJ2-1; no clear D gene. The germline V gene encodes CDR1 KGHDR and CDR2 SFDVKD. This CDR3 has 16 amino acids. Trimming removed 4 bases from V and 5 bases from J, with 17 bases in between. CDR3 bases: TGTGCCACCAGTGACTCACGCGGACGGCCGGACAATGAGCAGTTCTTC. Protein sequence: CATSDSRGRPDNEQFF.

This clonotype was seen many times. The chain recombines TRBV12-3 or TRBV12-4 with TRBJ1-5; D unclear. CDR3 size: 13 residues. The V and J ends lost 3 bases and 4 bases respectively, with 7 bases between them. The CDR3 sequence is CASSLSRNQPQHF. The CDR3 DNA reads TGTGCCAGCAGTTTGAGTAGGAATCAGCCCCAGCATTTT.

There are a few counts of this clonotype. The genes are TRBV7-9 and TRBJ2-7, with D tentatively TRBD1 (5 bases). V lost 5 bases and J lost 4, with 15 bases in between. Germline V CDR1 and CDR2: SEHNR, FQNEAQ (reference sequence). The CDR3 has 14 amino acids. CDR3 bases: TGTGCCAGCAGCCCTGGGGCAGGCCGGTACGAGCAGTACTTC. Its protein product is CASSPGAGRYEQYF.

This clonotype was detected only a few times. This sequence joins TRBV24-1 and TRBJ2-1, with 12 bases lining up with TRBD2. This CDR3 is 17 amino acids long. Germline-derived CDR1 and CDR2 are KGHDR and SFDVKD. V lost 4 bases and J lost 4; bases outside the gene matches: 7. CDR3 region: CATSEEGLAGIYNEQFF. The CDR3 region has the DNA TGTGCCACCAGTGAGGAGGGACTAGCGGGTATATACAATGAGCAGTTCTTC.